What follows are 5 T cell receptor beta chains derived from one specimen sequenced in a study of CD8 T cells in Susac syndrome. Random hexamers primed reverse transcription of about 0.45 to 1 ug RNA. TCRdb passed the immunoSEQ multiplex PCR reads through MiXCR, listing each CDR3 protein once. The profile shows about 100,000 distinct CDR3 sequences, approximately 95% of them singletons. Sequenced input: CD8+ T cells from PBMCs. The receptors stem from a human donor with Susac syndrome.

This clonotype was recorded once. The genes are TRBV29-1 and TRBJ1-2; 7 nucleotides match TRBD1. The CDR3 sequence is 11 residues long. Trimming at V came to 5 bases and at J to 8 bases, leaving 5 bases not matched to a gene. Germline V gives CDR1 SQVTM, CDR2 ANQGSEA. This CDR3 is CSVRQGEGYTF. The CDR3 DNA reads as TGCAGCGTTCGACAGGGTGAGGGCTACACCTTC.

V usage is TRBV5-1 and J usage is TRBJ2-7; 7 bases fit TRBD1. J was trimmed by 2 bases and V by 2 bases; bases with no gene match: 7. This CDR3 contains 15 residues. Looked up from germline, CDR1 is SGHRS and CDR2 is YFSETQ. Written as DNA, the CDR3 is TGCGCCAGCAGCTTCGAGATTGGGACAGCCTACGAGCAGTACTTC. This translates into CASSFEIGTAYEQYF. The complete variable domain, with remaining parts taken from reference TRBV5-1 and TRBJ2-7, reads KAGVTQTPRYLIKTRGQQVTLSCSPISGHRSVSWYQQTPGQGLQFLFEYFSETQRNKGNFPGRFSGRQFSNSRSEMNVSTLELGDSALYLCASSFEIGTAYEQYFGPGTRLTVT.

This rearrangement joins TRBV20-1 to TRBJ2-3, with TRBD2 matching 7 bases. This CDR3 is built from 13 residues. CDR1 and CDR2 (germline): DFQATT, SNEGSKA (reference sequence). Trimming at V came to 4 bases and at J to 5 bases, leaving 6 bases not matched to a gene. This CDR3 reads CSATGRAIDTQYF. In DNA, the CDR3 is TGCAGTGCTACGGGGAGGGCTATAGATACGCAGTATTTT.

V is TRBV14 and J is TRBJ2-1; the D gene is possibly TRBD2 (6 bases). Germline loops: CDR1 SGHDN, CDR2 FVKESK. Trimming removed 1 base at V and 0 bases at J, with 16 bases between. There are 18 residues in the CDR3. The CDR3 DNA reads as TGTGCCAGCAGCCAAGGGTGGGGAGGACGGACCTCCTACAATGAGCAGTTCTTC. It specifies CASSQGWGGRTSYNEQFF.

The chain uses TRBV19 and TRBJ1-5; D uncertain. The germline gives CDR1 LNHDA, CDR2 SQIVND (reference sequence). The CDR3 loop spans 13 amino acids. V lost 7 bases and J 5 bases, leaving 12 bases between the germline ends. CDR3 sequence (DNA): TGTGCCAGTACCCGACAAAGGGATCAGCCCCAGCATTTT. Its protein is CASTRQRDQPQHF.